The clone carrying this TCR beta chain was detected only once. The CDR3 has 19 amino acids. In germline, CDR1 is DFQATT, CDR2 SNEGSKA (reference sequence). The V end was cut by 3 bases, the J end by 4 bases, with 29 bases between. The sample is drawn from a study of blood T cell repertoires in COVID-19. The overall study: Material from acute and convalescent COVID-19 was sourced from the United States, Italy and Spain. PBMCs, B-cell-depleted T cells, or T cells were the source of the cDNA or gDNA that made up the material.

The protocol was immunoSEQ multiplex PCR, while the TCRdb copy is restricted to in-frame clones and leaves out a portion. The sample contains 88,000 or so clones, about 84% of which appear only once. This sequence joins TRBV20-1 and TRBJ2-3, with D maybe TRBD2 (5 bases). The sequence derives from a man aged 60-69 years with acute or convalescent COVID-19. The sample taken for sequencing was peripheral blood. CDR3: CSASPEVAIYSTDADTQYF. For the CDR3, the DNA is TGCAGTGCTAGTCCGGAGGTTGCTATTTATTCTACTGATGCAGATACGCAGTATTTT.